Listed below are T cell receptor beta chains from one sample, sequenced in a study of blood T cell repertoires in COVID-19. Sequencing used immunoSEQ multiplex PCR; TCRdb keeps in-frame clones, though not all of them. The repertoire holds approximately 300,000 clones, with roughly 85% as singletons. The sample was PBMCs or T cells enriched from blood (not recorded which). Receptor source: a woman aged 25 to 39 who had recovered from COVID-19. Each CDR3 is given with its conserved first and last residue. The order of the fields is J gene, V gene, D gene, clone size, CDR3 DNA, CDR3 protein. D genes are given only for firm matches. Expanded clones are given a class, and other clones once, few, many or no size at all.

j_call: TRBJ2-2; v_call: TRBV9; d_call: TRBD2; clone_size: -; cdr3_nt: TGTGCCAGCAGCCCGCAAAGAGCGGGGGGGGGCACCGGGGAGCTGTTTTTT; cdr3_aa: CASSPQRAGGGTGELFF
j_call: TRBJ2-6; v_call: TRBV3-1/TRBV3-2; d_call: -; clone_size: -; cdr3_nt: TGTGCCAGCAGCGTAGGAGCGTCTGGGGCCAACGTCCTGACTTTC; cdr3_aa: CASSVGASGANVLTF
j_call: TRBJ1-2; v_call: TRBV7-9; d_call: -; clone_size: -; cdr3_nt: TGTGCCAGCAGCTCGAAACCCGGACGGAGGGGCTACACCTTC; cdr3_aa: CASSSKPGRRGYTF
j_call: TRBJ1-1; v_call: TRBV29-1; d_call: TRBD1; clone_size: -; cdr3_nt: TGCAGCGCCAAGGACAGGACAATAGGAGAAGCTTTCTTT; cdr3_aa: CSAKDRTIGEAFF
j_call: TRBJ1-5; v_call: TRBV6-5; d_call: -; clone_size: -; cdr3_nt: TGTGCCAGCCAGGGGTGGGAGGGGATCAATCAGCCCCAGCATTTT; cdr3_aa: CASQGWEGINQPQHF
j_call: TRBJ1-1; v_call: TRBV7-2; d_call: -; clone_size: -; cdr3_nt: TGTGCCAGCAGAAATTTAAGGGGGACTGAAGCTTTCTTT; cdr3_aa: CASRNLRGTEAFF
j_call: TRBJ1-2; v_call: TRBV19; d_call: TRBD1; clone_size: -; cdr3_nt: TGTGCCAGCATCCAAACAGGGGACAGGGGCAACTATGGCTACACCTTC; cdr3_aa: CASIQTGDRGNYGYTF
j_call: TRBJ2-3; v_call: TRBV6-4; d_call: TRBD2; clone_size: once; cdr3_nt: TGTGCCAGCAGTGACTCGAGCGGGGGCACAGATACGCAGTATTTT; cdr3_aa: CASSDSSGGTDTQYF
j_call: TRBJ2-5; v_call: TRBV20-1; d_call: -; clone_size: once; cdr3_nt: TGCAGTGCTAGTAGTCTGGGGGGGGGCCTGGAGACCCAGTACTTC; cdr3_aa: CSASSLGGGLETQYF
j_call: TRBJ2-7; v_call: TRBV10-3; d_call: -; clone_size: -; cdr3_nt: TGTGCCATCAGTGAGTGGCCAGGTCCAACCTACGAGCAGTACTTC; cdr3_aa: CAISEWPGPTYEQYF
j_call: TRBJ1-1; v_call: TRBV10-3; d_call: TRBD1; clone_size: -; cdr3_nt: TGTGCCATCAGTGAGGGCCGGACAGGGGGAAACACTGAAGCTTTCTTT; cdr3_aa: CAISEGRTGGNTEAFF
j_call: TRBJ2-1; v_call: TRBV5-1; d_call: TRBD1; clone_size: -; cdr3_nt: TGCGCCAGCAGCTTTTTGGGACAGGGCAGCAAGCAGTTCTTC; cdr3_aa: CASSFLGQGSKQFF
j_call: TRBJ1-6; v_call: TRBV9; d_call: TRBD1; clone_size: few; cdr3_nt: TGTGCCAGCAGTCGGGACAGCTATAATTCACCCCTCCACTTT; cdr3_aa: CASSRDSYNSPLHF
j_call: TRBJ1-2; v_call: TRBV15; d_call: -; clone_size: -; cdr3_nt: TGTGCCACCAGCAGGACGGGGGGAAGCGGCTATGGCTACACCTTC; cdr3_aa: CATSRTGGSGYGYTF
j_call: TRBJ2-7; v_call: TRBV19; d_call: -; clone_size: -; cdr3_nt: TGTGCCAGTAGCAAAGACAGTTTCTTGGAGCAGTACTTC; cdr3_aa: CASSKDSFLEQYF
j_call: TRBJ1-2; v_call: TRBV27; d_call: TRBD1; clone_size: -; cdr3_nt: TGTGCCAGCAGTTTATCTTTGGGGACAGGGGTATACGGCTACACCTTC; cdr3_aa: CASSLSLGTGVYGYTF
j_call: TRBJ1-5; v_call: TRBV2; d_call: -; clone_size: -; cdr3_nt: TGTGCCAGCAGTGAAAATAGCCGGGGTAGCAATCAGCCCCAGCATTTT; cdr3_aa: CASSENSRGSNQPQHF
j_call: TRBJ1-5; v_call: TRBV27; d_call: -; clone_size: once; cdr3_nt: TGTGCCAGCAGTTTACGGGGGGAGGCCCGGGGGTCGGATCAGCCCCAGCATTTT; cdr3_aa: CASSLRGEARGSDQPQHF
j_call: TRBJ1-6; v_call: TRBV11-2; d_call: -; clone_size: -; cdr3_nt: TGTGCCAGCAGCTTGAGGAATTCACCCCTCCACTTT; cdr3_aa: CASSLRNSPLHF
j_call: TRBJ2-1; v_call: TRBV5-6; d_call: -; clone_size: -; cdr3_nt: TGTGCCAGCAAGCTTGCCAATGAGCAGTTCTTC; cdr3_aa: CASKLANEQFF
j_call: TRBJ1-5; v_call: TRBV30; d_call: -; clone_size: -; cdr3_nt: TGTGCCTGGGTGGCGGGCAATAGCAATCAGCCCCAGCATTTT; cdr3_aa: CAWVAGNSNQPQHF
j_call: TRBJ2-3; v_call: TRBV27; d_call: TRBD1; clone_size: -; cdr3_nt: TGTGCCAGCAGTTGGGACAGGGGGGCCGATACGCAGTATTTT; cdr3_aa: CASSWDRGADTQYF
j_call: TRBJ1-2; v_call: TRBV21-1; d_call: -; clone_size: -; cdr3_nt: TGTGCCAGCAGCAAAAAGGGGGTTACAGGGGATGGCTACACCTTC; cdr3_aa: CASSKKGVTGDGYTF
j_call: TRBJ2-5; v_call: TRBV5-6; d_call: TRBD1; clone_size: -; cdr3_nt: TGTGCCAGCCGACAGGGGTCGGCTGAGACCCAGTACTTC; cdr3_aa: CASRQGSAETQYF
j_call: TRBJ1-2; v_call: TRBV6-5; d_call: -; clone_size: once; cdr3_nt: TGTGCCAGCACCACATGGCAGGCCACCTATGGCTACACCTTC; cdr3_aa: CASTTWQATYGYTF
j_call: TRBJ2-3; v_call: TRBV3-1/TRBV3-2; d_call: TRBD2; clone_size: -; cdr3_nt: TGTGCCAGCAGCCCCGGACTAGCGGGGGCGACAGATACGCAGTATTTT; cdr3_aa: CASSPGLAGATDTQYF
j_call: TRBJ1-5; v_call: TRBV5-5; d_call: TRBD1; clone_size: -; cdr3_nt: TGTGCCAGCACGAGACAGGGGGGGAATCAGCCCCAGCATTTT; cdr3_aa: CASTRQGGNQPQHF
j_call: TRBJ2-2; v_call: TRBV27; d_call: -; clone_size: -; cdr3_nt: TGTGCCAGCAGTTCCTGGGGCGCCGGGGAGCTGTTTTTT; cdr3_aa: CASSSWGAGELFF
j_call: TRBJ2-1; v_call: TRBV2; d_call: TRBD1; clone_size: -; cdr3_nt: TGTGCCAGCAGCGGACAGGGGATTCAATACAATGAGCAGTTCTTC; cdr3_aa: CASSGQGIQYNEQFF
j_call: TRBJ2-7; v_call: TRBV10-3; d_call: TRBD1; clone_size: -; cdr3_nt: TGTGCCATCAGTGAGCCCCGGGACAGGGTCGAGCAGTACTTC; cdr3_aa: CAISEPRDRVEQYF
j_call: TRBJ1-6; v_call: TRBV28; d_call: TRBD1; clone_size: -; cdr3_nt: TGTGCCAGTAGACAGGGGGCTGGTTCACCCCTCCACTTT; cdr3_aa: CASRQGAGSPLHF